One T cell receptor (beta chain) is described in this entry. No antigen is known for it. This sample stems from a study of metastatic and nonmetastatic thyroid tumors. Study at large: It was across blood and tumor or nodule tissue from malignant and benign thyroid patients that repertoires were compared. Regarding the study as a whole: According to reports, the diversity of TCR beta was significantly higher in malignant thyroid tumors than in benign nodules, and this held in both blood and tumor samples.

Original handling: For papillary thyroid cancer, a distant-metastasis classifier was constructed from CDR3 differences observed across clinicopathological groups. TCRdb reanalyzed the PCR reads via MiXCR. The V and J calls come from TCRdb's annotation, not from the publication. Of about 16,000 clones listed, under 25% are singletons. All patients reached thyroid surgery having received no treatment beforehand. Trimming stripped 1 base from V and 8 bases from J, with 9 bases between. Germline loops: CDR1 SEHNR, CDR2 FQNEAQ (reference sequence). This CDR3 region has 14 residues. The genes are TRBV7-9 and TRBJ1-6; D is perhaps TRBD1 (5 bases). The clonotype originates from a female donor with papillary thyroid cancer or a benign thyroid nodule (not recorded which). Some clones in this sample may be carry-over from other donors' samples. Sample: adjacent normal tissue. This chain's CDR3 is CASSLVRGDSPLHF. CDR3 nucleotides: TGTGCCAGCAGCTTAGTTCGGGGGGATTCACCCCTCCACTTT. Full variable domain (missing parts from reference TRBV7-9 and TRBJ1-6): DTGVSQNPRHKITKRGQNVTFRCDPISEHNRLYWYRQTLGQGPEFLTYFQNEAQLEKSRLLSDRFSAERPKGSFSTLEIQRTEQGDSAMYLCASSLVRGDSPLHFGNGTRLTVT.